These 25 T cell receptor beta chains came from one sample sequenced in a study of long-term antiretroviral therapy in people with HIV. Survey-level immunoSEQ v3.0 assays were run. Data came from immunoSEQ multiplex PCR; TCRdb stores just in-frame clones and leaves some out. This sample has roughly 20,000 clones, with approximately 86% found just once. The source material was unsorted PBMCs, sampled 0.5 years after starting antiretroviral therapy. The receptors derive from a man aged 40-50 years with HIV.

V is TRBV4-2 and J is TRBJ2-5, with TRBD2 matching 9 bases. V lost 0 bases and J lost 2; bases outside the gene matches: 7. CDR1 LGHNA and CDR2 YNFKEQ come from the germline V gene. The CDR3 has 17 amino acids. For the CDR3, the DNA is TGTGCCAGCAGCCAAGATTGGGCTAGCGGGGCTCAAGAGACCCAGTACTTC. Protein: CASSQDWASGAQETQYF.

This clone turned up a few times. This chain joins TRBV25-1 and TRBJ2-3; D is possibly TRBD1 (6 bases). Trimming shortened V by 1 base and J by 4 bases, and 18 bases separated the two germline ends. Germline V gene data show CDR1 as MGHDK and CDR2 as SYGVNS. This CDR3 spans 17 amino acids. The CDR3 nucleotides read TGTGCCAGCAGTGAATGGTCGCAGGGGAGTTCAGCAGATACGCAGTATTTT. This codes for CASSEWSQGSSADTQYF.

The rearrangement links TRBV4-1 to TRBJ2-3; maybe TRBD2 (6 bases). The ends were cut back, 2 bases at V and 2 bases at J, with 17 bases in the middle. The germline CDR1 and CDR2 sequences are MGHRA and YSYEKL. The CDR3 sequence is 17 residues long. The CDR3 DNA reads TGCGCCAGCAGCCAATCACGGTCGGCGGGACTCACAGATACGCAGTATTTT. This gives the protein CASSQSRSAGLTDTQYF.

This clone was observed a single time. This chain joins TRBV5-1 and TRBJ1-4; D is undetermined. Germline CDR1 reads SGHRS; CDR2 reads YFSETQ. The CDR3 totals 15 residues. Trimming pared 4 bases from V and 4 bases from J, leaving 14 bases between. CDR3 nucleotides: TGCGCCAGCAGCCCAACGGGAGGGCTTAATGAAAAACTGTTTTTT. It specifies CASSPTGGLNEKLFF.

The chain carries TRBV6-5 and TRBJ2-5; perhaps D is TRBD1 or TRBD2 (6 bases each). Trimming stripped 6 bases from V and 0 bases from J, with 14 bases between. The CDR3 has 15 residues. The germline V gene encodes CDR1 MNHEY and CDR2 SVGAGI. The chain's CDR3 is CASRFRRDNQETQYF. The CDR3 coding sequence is TGTGCCAGCAGGTTTCGGAGGGACAACCAAGAGACCCAGTACTTC.

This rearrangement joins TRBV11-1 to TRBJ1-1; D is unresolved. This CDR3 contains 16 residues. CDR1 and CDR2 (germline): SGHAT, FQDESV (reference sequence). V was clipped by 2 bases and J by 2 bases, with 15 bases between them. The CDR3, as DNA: TGTGCCAGCAGCTTATTGGCATTTGGGCAAAACACTGAAGCTTTCTTT. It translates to CASSLLAFGQNTEAFF.

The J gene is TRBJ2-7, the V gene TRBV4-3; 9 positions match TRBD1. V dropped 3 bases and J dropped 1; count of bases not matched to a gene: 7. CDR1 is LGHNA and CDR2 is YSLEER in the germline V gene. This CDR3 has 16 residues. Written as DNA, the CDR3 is TGCGCCAGCAGCCACTATCCGGGACAGGGTTCCTACGAGCAGTACTTC. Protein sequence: CASSHYPGQGSYEQYF.

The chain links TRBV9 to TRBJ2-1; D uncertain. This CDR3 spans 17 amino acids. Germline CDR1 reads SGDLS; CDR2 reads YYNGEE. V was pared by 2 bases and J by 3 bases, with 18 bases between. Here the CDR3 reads CASSVDPTGGIYNEQFF. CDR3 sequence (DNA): TGTGCCAGCAGCGTGGATCCGACTGGCGGAATCTACAATGAGCAGTTCTTC.

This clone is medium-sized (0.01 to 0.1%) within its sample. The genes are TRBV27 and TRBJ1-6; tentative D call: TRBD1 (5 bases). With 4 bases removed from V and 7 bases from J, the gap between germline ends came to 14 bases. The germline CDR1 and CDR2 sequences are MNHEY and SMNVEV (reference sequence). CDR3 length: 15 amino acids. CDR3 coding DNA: TGTGCCAGCAGTTGGTCCCGGGACGGGAATTCACCCCTCCACTTT. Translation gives CASSWSRDGNSPLHF.

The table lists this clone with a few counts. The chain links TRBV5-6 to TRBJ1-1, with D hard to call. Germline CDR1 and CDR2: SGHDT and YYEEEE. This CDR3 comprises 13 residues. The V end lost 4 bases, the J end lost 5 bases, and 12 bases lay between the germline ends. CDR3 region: CASSPLAETEAFF. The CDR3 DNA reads TGTGCCAGCAGCCCTCTAGCAGAGACTGAAGCTTTCTTT.

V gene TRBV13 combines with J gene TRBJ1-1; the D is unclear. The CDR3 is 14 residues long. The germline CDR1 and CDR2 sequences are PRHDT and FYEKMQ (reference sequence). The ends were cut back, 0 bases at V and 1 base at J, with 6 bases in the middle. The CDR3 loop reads CASSLGSGNTEAFF. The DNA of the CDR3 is TGTGCCAGCAGCTTAGGGTCGGGGAACACTGAAGCTTTCTTT.

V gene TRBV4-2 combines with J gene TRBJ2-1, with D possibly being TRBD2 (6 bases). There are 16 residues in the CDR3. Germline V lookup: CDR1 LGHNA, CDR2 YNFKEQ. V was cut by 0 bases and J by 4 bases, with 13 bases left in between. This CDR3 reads CASSQDRTSGYNEQFF. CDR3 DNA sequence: TGTGCCAGCAGCCAAGACCGGACCAGCGGGTACAATGAGCAGTTCTTC.

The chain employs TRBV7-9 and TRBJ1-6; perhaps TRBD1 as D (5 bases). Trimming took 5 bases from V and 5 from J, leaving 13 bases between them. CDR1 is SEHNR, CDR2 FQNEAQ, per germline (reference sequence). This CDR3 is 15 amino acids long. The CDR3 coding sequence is TGTGCCAGCAGCCCGAGGGGAAGTGATAATTCACCCCTCCACTTT. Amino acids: CASSPRGSDNSPLHF.

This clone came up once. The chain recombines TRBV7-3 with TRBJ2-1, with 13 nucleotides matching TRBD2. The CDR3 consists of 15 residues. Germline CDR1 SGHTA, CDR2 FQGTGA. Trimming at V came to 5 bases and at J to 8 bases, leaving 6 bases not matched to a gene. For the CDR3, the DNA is TGTGCCAGCAGCCCCCAAGGACTAGCGGGGGATGAGCAGTTCTTC. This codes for CASSPQGLAGDEQFF. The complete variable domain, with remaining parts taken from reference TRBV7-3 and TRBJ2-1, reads GAGVSQTPSNKVTEKGKYVELRCDPISGHTALYWYRQSLGQGPEFLIYFQGTGAADDSGLPNDRFFAVRPEGSVSTLKIQRTERGDSAVYLCASSPQGLAGDEQFFGPGTRLTVL.

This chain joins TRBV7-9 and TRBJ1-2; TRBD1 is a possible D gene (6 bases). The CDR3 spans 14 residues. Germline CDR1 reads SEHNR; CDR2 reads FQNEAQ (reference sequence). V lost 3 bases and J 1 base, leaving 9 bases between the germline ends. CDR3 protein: CASSLGGVNYGYTF. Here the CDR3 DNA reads TGTGCCAGCAGCTTGGGGGGCGTTAACTATGGCTACACCTTC.

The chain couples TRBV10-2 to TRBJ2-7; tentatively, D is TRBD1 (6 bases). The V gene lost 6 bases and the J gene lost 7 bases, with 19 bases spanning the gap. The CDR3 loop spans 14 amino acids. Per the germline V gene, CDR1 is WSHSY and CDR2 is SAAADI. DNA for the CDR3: TGCGCCAGCAGACCAGGGGCCCGAACGGGAGAGCAGTACTTC. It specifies CASRPGARTGEQYF.

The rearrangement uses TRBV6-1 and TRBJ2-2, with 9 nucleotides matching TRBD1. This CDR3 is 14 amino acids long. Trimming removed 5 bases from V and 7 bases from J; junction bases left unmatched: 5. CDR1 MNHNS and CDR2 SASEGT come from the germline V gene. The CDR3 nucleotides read TGTGCCAGCAGTTCTGGGACAGGGTTCGGGGAGCTGTTTTTT. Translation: CASSSGTGFGELFF.

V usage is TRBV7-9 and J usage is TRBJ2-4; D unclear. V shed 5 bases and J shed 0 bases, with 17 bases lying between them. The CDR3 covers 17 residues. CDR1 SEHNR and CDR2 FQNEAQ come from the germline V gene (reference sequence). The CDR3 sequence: CASSPPLIGLAKNIQYF. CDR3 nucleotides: TGTGCCAGCAGCCCACCTCTGATAGGCCTAGCCAAAAACATTCAGTACTTC.

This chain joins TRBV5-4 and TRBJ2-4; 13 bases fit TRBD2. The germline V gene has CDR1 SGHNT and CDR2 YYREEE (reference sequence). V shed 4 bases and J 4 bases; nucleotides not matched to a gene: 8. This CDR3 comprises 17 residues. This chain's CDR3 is CASSGYGLAGVKNIQYF. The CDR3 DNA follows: TGTGCCAGCAGCGGCTACGGACTAGCGGGAGTTAAAAACATTCAGTACTTC.

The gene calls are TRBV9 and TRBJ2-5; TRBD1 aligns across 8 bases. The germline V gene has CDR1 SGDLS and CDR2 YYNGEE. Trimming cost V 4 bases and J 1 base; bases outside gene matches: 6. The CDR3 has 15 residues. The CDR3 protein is CASSPRDRTQETQYF. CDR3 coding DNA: TGTGCCAGCAGCCCCCGGGACAGGACCCAAGAGACCCAGTACTTC.

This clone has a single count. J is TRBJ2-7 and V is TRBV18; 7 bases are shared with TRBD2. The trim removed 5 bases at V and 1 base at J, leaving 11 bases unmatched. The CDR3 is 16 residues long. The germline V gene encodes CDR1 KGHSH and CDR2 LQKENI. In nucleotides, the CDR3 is TGTGCCAGCTCAATAAGTAGCGGGCAGGCTTCCTACGAGCAGTACTTC. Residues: CASSISSGQASYEQYF.

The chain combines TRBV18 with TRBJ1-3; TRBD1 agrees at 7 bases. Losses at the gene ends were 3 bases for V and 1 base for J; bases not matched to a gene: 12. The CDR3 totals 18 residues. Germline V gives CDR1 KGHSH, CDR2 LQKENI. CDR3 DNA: TGTGCCAGCTCACCCACCCGCAGGGGGTCGGAATCTGGAAACACCATATATTTT. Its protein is CASSPTRRGSESGNTIYF.

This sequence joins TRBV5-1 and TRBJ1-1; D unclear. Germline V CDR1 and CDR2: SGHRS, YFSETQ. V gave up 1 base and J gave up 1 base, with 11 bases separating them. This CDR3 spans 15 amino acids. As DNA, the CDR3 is TGCGCCAGCAGCTTGAAACAACAACCGAACACTGAAGCTTTCTTT. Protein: CASSLKQQPNTEAFF.

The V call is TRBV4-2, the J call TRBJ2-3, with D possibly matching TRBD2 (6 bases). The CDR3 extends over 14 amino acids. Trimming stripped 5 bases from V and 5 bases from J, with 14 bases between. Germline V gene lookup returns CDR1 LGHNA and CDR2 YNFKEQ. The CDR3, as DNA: TGTGCCAGCAGCGAGACTAGTTTGTTAGATACGCAGTATTTT. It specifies CASSETSLLDTQYF.

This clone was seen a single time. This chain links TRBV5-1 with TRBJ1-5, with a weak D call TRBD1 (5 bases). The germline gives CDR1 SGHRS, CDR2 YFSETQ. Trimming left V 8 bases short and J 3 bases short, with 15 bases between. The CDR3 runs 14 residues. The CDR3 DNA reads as TGCGCCAGGGGGGAGACAGAATTCAATCAGCCCCAGCATTTT. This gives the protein CARGETEFNQPQHF.